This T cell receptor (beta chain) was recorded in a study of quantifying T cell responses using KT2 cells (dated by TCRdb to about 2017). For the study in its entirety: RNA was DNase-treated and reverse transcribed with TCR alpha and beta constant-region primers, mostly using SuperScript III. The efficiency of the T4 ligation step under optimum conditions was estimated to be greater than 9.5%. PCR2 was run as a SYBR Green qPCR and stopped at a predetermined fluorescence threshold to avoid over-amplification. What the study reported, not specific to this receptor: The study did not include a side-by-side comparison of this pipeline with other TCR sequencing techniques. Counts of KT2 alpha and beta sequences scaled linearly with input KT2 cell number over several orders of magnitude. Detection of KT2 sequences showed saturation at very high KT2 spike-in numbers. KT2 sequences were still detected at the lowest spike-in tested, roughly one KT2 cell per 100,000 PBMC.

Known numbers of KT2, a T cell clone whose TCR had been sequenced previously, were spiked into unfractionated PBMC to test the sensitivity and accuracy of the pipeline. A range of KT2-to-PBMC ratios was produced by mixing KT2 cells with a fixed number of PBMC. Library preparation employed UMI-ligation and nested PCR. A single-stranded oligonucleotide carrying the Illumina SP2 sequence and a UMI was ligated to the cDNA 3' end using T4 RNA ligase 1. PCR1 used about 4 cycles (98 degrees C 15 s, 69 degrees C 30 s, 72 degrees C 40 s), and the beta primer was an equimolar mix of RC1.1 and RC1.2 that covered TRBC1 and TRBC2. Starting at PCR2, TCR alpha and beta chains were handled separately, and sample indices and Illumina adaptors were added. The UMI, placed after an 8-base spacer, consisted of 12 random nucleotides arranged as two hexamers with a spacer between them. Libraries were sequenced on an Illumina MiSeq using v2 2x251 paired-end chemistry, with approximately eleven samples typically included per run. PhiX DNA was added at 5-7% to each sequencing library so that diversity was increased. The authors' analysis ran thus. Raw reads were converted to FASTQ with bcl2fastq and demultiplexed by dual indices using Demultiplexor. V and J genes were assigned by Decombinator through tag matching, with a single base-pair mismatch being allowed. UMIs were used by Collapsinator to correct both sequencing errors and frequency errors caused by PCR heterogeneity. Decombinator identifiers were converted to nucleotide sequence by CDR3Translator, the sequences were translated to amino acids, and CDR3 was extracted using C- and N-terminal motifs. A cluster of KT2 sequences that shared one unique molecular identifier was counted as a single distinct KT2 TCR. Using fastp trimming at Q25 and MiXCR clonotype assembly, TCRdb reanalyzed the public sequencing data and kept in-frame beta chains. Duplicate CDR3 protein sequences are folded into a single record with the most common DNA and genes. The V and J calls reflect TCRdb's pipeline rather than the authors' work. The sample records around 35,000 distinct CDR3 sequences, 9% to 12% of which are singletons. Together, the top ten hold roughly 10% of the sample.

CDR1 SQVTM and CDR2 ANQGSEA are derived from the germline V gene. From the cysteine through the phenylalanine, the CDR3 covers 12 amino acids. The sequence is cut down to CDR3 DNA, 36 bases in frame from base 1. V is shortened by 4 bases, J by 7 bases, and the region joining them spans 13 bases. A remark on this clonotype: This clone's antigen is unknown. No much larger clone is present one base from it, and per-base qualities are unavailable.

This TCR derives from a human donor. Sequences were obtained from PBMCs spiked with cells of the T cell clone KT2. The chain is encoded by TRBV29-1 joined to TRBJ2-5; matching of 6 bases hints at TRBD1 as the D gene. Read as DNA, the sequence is TGCAGCGTTGGACAGGACGAGGGGACCCAGTACTTC. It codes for CSVGQDEGTQYF.